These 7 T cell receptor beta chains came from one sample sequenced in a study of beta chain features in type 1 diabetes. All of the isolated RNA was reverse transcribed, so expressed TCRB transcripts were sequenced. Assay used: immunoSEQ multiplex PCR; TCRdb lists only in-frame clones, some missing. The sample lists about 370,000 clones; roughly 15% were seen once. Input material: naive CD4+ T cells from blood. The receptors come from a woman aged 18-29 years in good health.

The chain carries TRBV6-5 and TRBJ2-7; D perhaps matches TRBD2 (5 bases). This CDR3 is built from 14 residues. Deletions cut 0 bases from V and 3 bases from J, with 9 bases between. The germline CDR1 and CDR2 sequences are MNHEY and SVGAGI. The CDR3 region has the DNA TGTGCCAGCAGTTACTCGAGGACTCTCTACGAGCAGTACTTC. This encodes CASSYSRTLYEQYF.

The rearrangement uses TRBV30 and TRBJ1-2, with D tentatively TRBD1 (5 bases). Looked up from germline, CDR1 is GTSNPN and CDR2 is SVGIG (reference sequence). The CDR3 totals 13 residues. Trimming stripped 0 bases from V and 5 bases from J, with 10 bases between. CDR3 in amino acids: CAWSVGVGYGYTF. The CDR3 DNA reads TGTGCCTGGAGTGTAGGGGTGGGTTATGGCTACACCTTC.

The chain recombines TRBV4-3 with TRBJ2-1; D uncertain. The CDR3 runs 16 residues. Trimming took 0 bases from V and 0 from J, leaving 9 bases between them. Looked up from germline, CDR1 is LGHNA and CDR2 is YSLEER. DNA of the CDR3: TGCGCCAGCAGCCAAGATACCCCCAGCTCCTACAATGAGCAGTTCTTC. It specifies CASSQDTPSSYNEQFF.

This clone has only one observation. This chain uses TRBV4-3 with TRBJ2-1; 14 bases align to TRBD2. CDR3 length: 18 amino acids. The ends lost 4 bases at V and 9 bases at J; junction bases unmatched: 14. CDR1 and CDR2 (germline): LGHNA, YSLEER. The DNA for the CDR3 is TGCGCCAGCAGCCCAAACCCTGGGACTAGCGGGAGCATTGGTGAGCAGTTCTTC. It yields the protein CASSPNPGTSGSIGEQFF.

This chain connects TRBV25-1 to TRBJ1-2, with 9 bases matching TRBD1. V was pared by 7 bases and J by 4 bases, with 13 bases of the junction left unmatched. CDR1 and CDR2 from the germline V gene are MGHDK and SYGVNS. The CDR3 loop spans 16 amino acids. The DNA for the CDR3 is TGTGCCAGCACCCTGGATCCGGGACAGGGTACCTATGGCTACACCTTC. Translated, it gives CASTLDPGQGTYGYTF.

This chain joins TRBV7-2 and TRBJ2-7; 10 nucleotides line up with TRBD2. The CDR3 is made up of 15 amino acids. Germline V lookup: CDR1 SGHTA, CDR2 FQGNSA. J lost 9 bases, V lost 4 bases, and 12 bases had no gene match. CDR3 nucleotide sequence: TGTGCCAGCAGCTCACCGGGACTAGCGCTGTCTTGGCAGTACTTC. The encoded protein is CASSSPGLALSWQYF.

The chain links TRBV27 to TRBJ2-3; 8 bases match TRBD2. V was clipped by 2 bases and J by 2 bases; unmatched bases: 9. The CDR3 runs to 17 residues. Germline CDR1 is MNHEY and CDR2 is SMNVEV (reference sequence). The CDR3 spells CASSLETGGAYTDTQYF. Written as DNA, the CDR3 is TGTGCCAGCAGTTTAGAAACGGGAGGGGCCTACACAGATACGCAGTATTTT.